This entry lists 4 T cell receptor beta chains sequenced from one sample in a study of T cell responses to AZD1222 COVID-19 vaccine. TCRdb keeps only in-frame clones here, not all; method: immunoSEQ multiplex PCR. The table lists around 100,000 clones, 70% to 90% of them singletons. The sequences come from peripheral blood, collected 28 days after the second AZD1222 dose. The receptors shown here come from an adult who received the AZD1222 COVID-19 vaccine.

The chain has TRBV5-1 and TRBJ1-1; maybe TRBD1 (5 bases). This CDR3 region has 13 residues. Deletions cut 0 bases from V and 11 bases from J, with 14 bases between. CDR1 and CDR2 from the germline V gene are SGHRS and YFSETQ. The CDR3 loop is CASSLGDLRYAFF. For the CDR3, the DNA is TGCGCCAGCAGCTTGGGGGACCTAAGGTACGCTTTCTTT.

The V gene is TRBV19, the J gene TRBJ1-1; no definite D call. CDR3 length equals 11 residues. The germline V gene encodes CDR1 LNHDA and CDR2 SQIVND (reference sequence). Deletions cut 3 bases from V and 1 base from J, with 0 bases between. The CDR3 protein is CASSMNTEAFF. For the CDR3, the DNA is TGTGCCAGTAGTATGAACACTGAAGCTTTCTTT.

In its sample, this clone was seen a few times. V gene TRBV2 combines with J gene TRBJ1-5; D gene unclear. This CDR3 comprises 12 residues. Per germline, CDR1 SNHLY and CDR2 FYNNEI. Trimming stripped 4 bases from V and 6 bases from J, with 7 bases between. The CDR3 here is CASSGQLQPQHF. In DNA, the CDR3 is TGTGCCAGCAGTGGACAACTTCAGCCCCAGCATTTT.

J is TRBJ2-6 and V is TRBV7-2; D remains ambiguous. The CDR3 has 14 amino acids. Germline CDR1 is SGHTA and CDR2 is FQGNSA. V gave up 6 bases and J gave up 0 bases, with 6 bases separating them. In DNA form, the CDR3 reads TGTGCCAGCAGTAAAAACTCTGGGGCCAACGTCCTGACTTTC. It encodes CASSKNSGANVLTF. Combining the CDR3 with reference TRBV7-2 and TRBJ2-6 gives the whole variable domain GAGVSQSPSNKVTEKGKDVELRCDPISGHTALYWYRQSLGQGLEFLIYFQGNSAPDKSGLPSDRFSAERTGGSVSTLTIQRTQQEDSAVYLCASSKNSGANVLTFGAGSRLTVL.